Shown below are 13 T cell receptor beta chains from a single sample sequenced in a study of PD-L1 blockade in urothelial cancer. Libraries were prepared by immunoSEQ multiplex PCR; TCRdb keeps only in-frame clonotypes and omits some of them. The data hold more than 75,000 clones, with roughly nine tenths observed a single time. The specimen comprised PBMCs, sampled around atezolizumab (anti-PD-L1) treatment. The source of these receptors is a man aged 60-69 years with urothelial cancer.

This clone was counted only a few times. In nucleotides, the CDR3 is TGTGCCAGCAGCCAAGGCCACGGGTACTCCTACGAGCAGTACTTC. Its translation: CASSQGHGYSYEQYF. The chain joins TRBV4-2 to TRBJ2-7; D not certain. The V and J ends lost 1 base and 0 bases respectively, with 10 bases between them. The CDR3 length is 15 residues. Looked up from germline, CDR1 is LGHNA and CDR2 is YNFKEQ.

This chain links TRBV9 with TRBJ1-4; 7 bases are a match to TRBD1. V gave up 4 bases and J gave up 6 bases; unmatched junction bases: 6. The CDR3 is made up of 14 amino acids. Germline V lookup: CDR1 SGDLS, CDR2 YYNGEE. This CDR3 is CASSTGQSDEKLFF. CDR3 in DNA: TGTGCCAGCAGCACGGGACAGTCTGATGAAAAACTGTTTTTT. Full variable domain (missing parts from reference TRBV9 and TRBJ1-4): DSGVTQTPKHLITATGQRVTLRCSPRSGDLSVYWYQQSLDQGLQFLIQYYNGEERAKGNILERFSAQQFPDLHSELNLSSLELGDSALYFCASSTGQSDEKLFFGSGTQLSVL.

This chain joins TRBV7-8 and TRBJ1-4; TRBD1 aligns across 7 bases. The CDR3 is 16 residues long. The trim removed 5 bases at V and 8 bases at J, leaving 14 bases unmatched. CDR1 is SGHVS and CDR2 is FQNEAQ in the germline V gene. In DNA form, the CDR3 reads TGTGCCAGCAGCGGTCCCTCAGGGGGGAATCCGGAAAAACTGTTTTTT. Protein sequence: CASSGPSGGNPEKLFF.

This chain joins TRBV10-2 and TRBJ1-2, with 7 bases matching TRBD1. From germline, CDR1 is WSHSY and CDR2 SAAADI. This CDR3 has 13 residues. Trimming removed 2 bases from V and 4 bases from J; junction bases left unmatched: 1. The CDR3 spells CASSEGQVYGYTF. The CDR3 bases are TGCGCCAGCAGTGAGGGACAGGTCTATGGCTACACCTTC.

The chain couples TRBV6-1 to TRBJ1-1; D gene ambiguous. Germline V CDR1 and CDR2: MNHNS, SASEGT. This CDR3 is 13 amino acids long. Trimming took off 0 bases at V and 1 base at J, with 3 bases between the two ends. The CDR3 protein is CASSEAANTEAFF. The CDR3 DNA is TGTGCCAGCAGTGAAGCGGCGAACACTGAAGCTTTCTTT.

This clone was seen a few times. The chain employs TRBV19 and TRBJ1-5, with unresolved D. The CDR3 runs to 14 residues. Between the trimmed V and J ends, which lost 3 bases and 5 bases, there was a span of 11 bases. The germline V gene encodes CDR1 LNHDA and CDR2 SQIVND (reference sequence). As DNA, the CDR3 is TGTGCCAGTAGTATCCCGGGTATCTATCAGCCCCAGCATTTT. Translated: CASSIPGIYQPQHF.

To note about this clone: This sample also contains other DNA sequences that code for the same CDR3. This sequence joins TRBV5-1 and TRBJ1-5, with 8 bases fitting TRBD1. With 4 bases clipped from V and 7 bases from J, the junction kept 7 bases outside the gene matches. CDR1 is SGHRS and CDR2 is YFSETQ in the germline V gene. The CDR3 is 14 residues long. The CDR3 loop is CASSLGQGEQPQHF. The CDR3 nucleotides are TGCGCCAGCAGCCTCGGACAGGGTGAACAGCCCCAGCATTTT.

This clone was seen only a few times. The rearrangement links TRBV4-2 to TRBJ1-3; TRBD1 matches 8 bases. The CDR3 length is 18 residues. Germline lookup yields CDR1 LGHNA and CDR2 YNFKEQ. With 3 bases clipped from V and 3 bases from J, the junction kept 13 bases outside the gene matches. CDR3 in DNA: TGTGCCAGCAGCCAGGATAGACAGGGGCCAAAACATGGAAACACCATATATTTT. It specifies CASSQDRQGPKHGNTIYF.

CDR3 DNA: TGCGCCAGCAGCTTGTTTATAGGGGGCGAGCAGTACTTC. Translation gives CASSLFIGGEQYF. The rearrangement uses TRBV5-1 and TRBJ2-7; TRBD1 might be the D (6 bases). Deletions cut 1 base from V and 6 bases from J, with 11 bases between. This CDR3 is 13 amino acids long. In germline, CDR1 is SGHRS, CDR2 YFSETQ.

This clone was seen only once. The CDR3 loop reads CASNRVAGEYNEQFF. The CDR3 nucleotides are TGTGCCAGCAACAGAGTAGCGGGGGAATACAATGAGCAGTTCTTC. The chain couples TRBV7-2 to TRBJ2-1, with 9 bases lining up with TRBD2. The length of the CDR3 is 15 residues. Per germline, CDR1 SGHTA and CDR2 FQGNSA. Trimming cost V 7 bases and J 4 bases; bases outside gene matches: 8.

The rearrangement links TRBV27 to TRBJ1-6; TRBD1 aligns across 7 bases. The CDR3 extends over 13 amino acids. V was clipped by 3 bases and J by 9 bases; unmatched bases: 2. Germline V CDR1 and CDR2: MNHEY, SMNVEV (reference sequence). CDR3 loop: CASSFRGSSPLHF. For the CDR3, the DNA is TGTGCCAGCAGTTTCAGGGGGAGTTCACCCCTCCACTTT.

The chain recombines TRBV6-1 with TRBJ1-2; the D is unclear. Germline CDR1 MNHNS, CDR2 SASEGT. The length of the CDR3 is 15 residues. V was clipped by 5 bases and J by 4 bases, with 17 bases between them. This CDR3 reads CASSQRGSSFYGYTF. The CDR3 DNA sequence: TGTGCCAGCAGTCAACGGGGATCATCCTTCTATGGCTACACCTTC.

The V and J genes are TRBV14 and TRBJ2-3; D not certain. In germline, CDR1 is SGHDN, CDR2 FVKESK. Trimming took off 0 bases at V and 1 base at J, with 5 bases between the two ends. The CDR3 totals 14 residues. Written as DNA, the CDR3 is TGTGCCAGCAGCCAAGACAGCGGCACAGATACGCAGTATTTT. Protein product: CASSQDSGTDTQYF.